One sample yielded the 14 T cell receptor beta chains listed below, sequenced in a study of blood T cell repertoires in COVID-19. The method was immunoSEQ multiplex PCR; TCRdb's version includes in-frame clones alone and lacks a portion of them. The sample shows 250,000 to 300,000 clones, over 65% of them seen only once. The sequencing sample was made of peripheral blood. The receptors derive from a man aged 55 to 70 who had recovered from COVID-19.

The gene calls are TRBV12-3 or TRBV12-4 and TRBJ1-1; D is uncertain. Trimming cost V 8 bases and J 6 bases, with 16 bases left between them. The CDR3 has 13 amino acids. The CDR3 loop reads CASCHANLAEAFF. CDR3 DNA sequence: TGTGCCAGCTGCCACGCGAATTTGGCTGAAGCTTTCTTT.

The chain uses TRBV1 and TRBJ1-6. TRBV1 corresponds to a pseudogene. The length of the CDR3 is 16 residues. DNA for the CDR3: TGCACCAGCAGCCATCCTGCAACGAGGTGTAATTCACCCCTCCACTTT. Protein: CTSSHPATRCNSPLHF.

This clone has only a few counts. The chain links TRBV30 to TRBJ1-2; 7 bases match TRBD1. CDR3 length: 12 amino acids. Per germline, CDR1 GTSNPN and CDR2 SVGIG (reference sequence). DNA of the CDR3: TGTGTCGGGACAGCAACTAACTATGGCTACACCTTC. Its protein product is CVGTATNYGYTF.

The genes are TRBV7-8 and TRBJ1-2; no definite D call. CDR1 is SGHVS, CDR2 FQNEAQ, per germline. This CDR3 has 14 amino acids. V was trimmed by 1 base and J by 8 bases, leaving 14 bases between them. This CDR3 is CASSLEPDRRGYTF. CDR3 nucleotides: TGTGCCAGCAGCTTAGAGCCAGACCGGAGAGGCTACACCTTC.

The chain carries TRBV9 and TRBJ1-6; D uncertain. V dropped 1 base and J dropped 7 bases, with 9 bases sitting between them. The germline V gene encodes CDR1 SGDLS and CDR2 YYNGEE. This CDR3 is built from 14 residues. CDR3 nucleotides: TGTGCCAGCAGCGTACGGCTAGTCAATTCACCCCTCCACTTT. Its protein is CASSVRLVNSPLHF. The variable domain in full, with the rest retrieved from reference TRBV9 and TRBJ1-6, is DSGVTQTPKHLITATGQRVTLRCSPRSGDLSVYWYQQSLDQGLQFLIQYYNGEERAKGNILERFSAQQFPDLHSELNLSSLELGDSALYFCASSVRLVNSPLHFGNGTRLTVT.

In this sample, this clone turned up a few times. The rearrangement links TRBV7-2 to TRBJ1-5, with TRBD1 matching 9 bases. V was clipped by 5 bases and J by 5 bases; unmatched bases: 7. Germline V lookup: CDR1 SGHTA, CDR2 FQGNSA. This CDR3 has 15 residues. CDR3 sequence: CASSPGTGRHQPQHF. CDR3 nucleotide sequence: TGTGCCAGCAGCCCAGGGACAGGGAGGCATCAGCCCCAGCATTTT. The full variable domain, its missing parts supplied by reference TRBV7-2 and TRBJ1-5, is GAGVSQSPSNKVTEKGKDVELRCDPISGHTALYWYRQSLGQGLEFLIYFQGNSAPDKSGLPSDRFSAERTGGSVSTLTIQRTQQEDSAVYLCASSPGTGRHQPQHFGDGTRLSIL.

The CDR3 region is CASSTGLAGTTGELFF. In DNA, the CDR3 is TGCGCCAGCAGCACGGGACTAGCGGGAACTACCGGGGAGCTGTTTTTT. The chain employs TRBV5-1 and TRBJ2-2, with 13 bases matching TRBD2. The V gene end was trimmed by 4 bases and the J gene end by 5 bases; junction bases not matched to a gene: 5. The CDR3 has 16 amino acids. Germline V lookup: CDR1 SGHRS, CDR2 YFSETQ.

The rearrangement links TRBV6-1 to TRBJ2-3; D uncertain. The germline V gene encodes CDR1 MNHNS and CDR2 SASEGT. The CDR3 loop spans 13 amino acids. V was trimmed by 2 bases and J by 7 bases, leaving 10 bases between them. Here the CDR3 DNA reads TGTGCCAGCAGTGAACTCGAGCGTAATACGCAGTATTTT. The encoded protein is CASSELERNTQYF.

V is TRBV3-1 (or the pseudogene TRBV3-2) and J is TRBJ2-1, with 12 positions matching TRBD2. After removal of 2 bases from V and 7 bases from J, the junction contained 18 bases not matched to a gene. The CDR3 contains 20 residues. Germline V gene lookup returns CDR1 LGHDT and CDR2 YNNKEL (reference sequence). The CDR3 sequence: CASSQLSGTSGSIRGNEQFF. DNA of the CDR3: TGTGCCAGCAGCCAACTCTCCGGGACTAGCGGGTCAATTAGGGGGAATGAGCAGTTCTTC.

The rearrangement uses TRBV7-6 and TRBJ2-5; 9 bases agree with TRBD2. CDR1 is SGHVS, CDR2 FNYEAQ, per germline. This CDR3 region has 16 residues. J gave up 4 bases and V 1 base, and 7 bases lay outside the gene matches. The CDR3 DNA sequence: TGTGCCAGCAGCTTAGGGGCGGGAGGGACAAGAGAGACCCAGTACTTC. The encoded protein is CASSLGAGGTRETQYF. Full variable domain (outside the CDR3, taken from reference TRBV7-6 and TRBJ2-5): GAGVSQSPRYKVTKRGQDVALRCDPISGHVSLYWYRQALGQGPEFLTYFNYEAQQDKSGLPNDRFSAERPEGSISTLTIQRTEQRDSAMYRCASSLGAGGTRETQYFGPGTRLLVL.

Only a few counts were recorded for this clone. V gene TRBV19 combines with J gene TRBJ2-1; TRBD2 matches at 12 bases. The V and J ends lost 1 base and 6 bases, in that order; junction bases with no gene match: 1. Germline CDR1 LNHDA, CDR2 SQIVND (reference sequence). This CDR3 is built from 15 residues. This CDR3 is CASSIVLAGGNEQFF. The DNA for the CDR3 is TGTGCCAGTAGTATAGTACTAGCGGGGGGCAATGAGCAGTTCTTC.

The sample holds one count of this clone. The chain couples TRBV1 to TRBJ1-2; no DNA check was done on the table's D call, TRBD1. TRBV1 is a pseudogene locus. The CDR3 has 13 residues. This CDR3 reads CTRDRPNNYGYTF. DNA of the CDR3: TGCACCAGGGACAGACCAAATAACTATGGCTACACCTTC.

J is TRBJ2-1 and V is TRBV7-8; TRBD2 might be the D (5 bases). Trimming removed 5 bases at V and 0 bases at J, with 11 bases between. Germline CDR1 and CDR2: SGHVS and FQNEAQ. This CDR3 contains 15 residues. The CDR3 is CASSLGLHSYNEQFF. For the CDR3, the DNA is TGTGCCAGCAGCCTTGGACTCCACTCCTACAATGAGCAGTTCTTC.

The chain uses TRBV6-5 and TRBJ2-5; a weak D match, TRBD1 (6 bases). The CDR3 consists of 15 residues. V was pared by 4 bases and J by 0 bases, with 12 bases between. Germline loops: CDR1 MNHEY, CDR2 SVGAGI. This CDR3 is CASSWTELYQETQYF. The CDR3 bases are TGTGCCAGCAGTTGGACAGAGCTCTACCAAGAGACCCAGTACTTC.